Listed below are T cell receptor beta chains from one sample, sequenced in a study of long-term antiretroviral therapy in people with HIV. Using immunoSEQ multiplex PCR, the repertoire was profiled, and TCRdb retains in-frame clones only, with some absent. The sample holds roughly 14,000 clones; roughly 88% are singletons and the top ten take roughly 14%. The specimen comprised unsorted PBMCs, sampled more than 2.2 years before starting antiretroviral therapy. These TCRs come from a woman in her 30s with HIV. The conserved cysteine and the conserved F or W are not part of the CDR3 here. For some rows the clone size is stated as once, few or many, or as a class when expanded; others skip it.

.	TRBV14	TRBJ1-2	12	ASSQGTGWNGYT
few	TRBV5-5	TRBJ1-1	12	ASSLEGWNTEAF
.	TRBV9	TRBJ2-3	13	ASSLAGTSGDTQY
.	TRBV27	TRBJ1-4	13	ASSFFGSQFEKLF
.	TRBV6-5	TRBJ2-5	13	ASSRTSGGEKTQY
.	TRBV9	TRBJ2-1	13	ASSAGQGPYNEQF
few	TRBV11-2	TRBJ1-1	14	ASSLAGTGARIEAF
.	TRBV19	TRBJ1-1	11	ASRRTVNTEAF
once	TRBV6-5	TRBJ2-5	14	ASSFRGAGSMETQY
.	TRBV18	TRBJ2-3	11	ASSGFPTDTQY
.	TRBV6-6	TRBJ1-5	14	ASTLGVRVSYQPQH
.	TRBV19	TRBJ2-7	12	ASSSGTAGVEQY
.	TRBV21-1	TRBJ2-7	14	ASSIFGQGPNYEQY
.	TRBV10-3	TRBJ2-3	12	AISENRDTDTQY
few	TRBV6-5	TRBJ1-6	12	ASSSGGGNSPLH
.	TRBV9	TRBJ1-2	11	ASSVSWIYGYT
.	TRBV19	TRBJ1-5	15	ASSIGTGGSGNQPQH
.	TRBV11-3	TRBJ2-2	11	ASSNGDTGELF